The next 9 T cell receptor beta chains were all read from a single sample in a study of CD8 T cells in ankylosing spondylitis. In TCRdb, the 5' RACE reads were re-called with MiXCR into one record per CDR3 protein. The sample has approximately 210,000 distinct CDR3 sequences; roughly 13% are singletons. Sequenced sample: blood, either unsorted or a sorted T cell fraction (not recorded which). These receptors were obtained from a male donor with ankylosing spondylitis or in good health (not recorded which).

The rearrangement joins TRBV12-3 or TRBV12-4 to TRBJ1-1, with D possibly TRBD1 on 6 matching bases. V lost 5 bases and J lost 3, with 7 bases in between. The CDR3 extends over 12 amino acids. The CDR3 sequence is CASSTGHTEAFF. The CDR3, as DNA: TGTGCCAGCAGTACAGGGCACACTGAAGCTTTCTTT.

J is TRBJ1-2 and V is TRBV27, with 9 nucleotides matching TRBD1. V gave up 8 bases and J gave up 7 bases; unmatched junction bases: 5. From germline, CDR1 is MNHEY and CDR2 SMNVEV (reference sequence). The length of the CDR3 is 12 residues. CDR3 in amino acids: CASRTGGGGYTF. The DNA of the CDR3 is TGTGCCAGCCGAACAGGGGGCGGTGGCTACACCTTC.

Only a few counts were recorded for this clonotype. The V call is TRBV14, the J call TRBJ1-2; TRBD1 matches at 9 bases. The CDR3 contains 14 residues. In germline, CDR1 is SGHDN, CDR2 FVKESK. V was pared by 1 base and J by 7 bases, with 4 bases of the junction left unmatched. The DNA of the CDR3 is TGTGCCAGCAGCCAAGGACAGGGGGTTTCTGGCTACACCTTC. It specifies CASSQGQGVSGYTF.

The CDR3 DNA reads TGTGCCAGTGATATAGGATACGAGCAGTACTTC. This codes for CASDIGYEQYF. The chain has TRBV7-9 and TRBJ2-7; D remains ambiguous. The CDR3 spans 11 residues. The V and J ends lost 9 bases and 4 bases respectively, with 10 bases between them. Germline CDR1 SEHNR, CDR2 FQNEAQ (reference sequence). Combining the CDR3 with reference TRBV7-9 and TRBJ2-7 gives the whole variable domain DTGVSQNPRHKITKRGQNVTFRCDPISEHNRLYWYRQTLGQGPEFLTYFQNEAQLEKSRLLSDRFSAERPKGSFSTLEIQRTEQGDSAMYLCASDIGYEQYFGPGTRLTVT.

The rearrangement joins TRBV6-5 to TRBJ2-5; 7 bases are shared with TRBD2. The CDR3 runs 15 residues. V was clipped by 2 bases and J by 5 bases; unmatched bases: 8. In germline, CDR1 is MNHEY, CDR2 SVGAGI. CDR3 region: CASSYHAGVGETQYF. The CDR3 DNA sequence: TGTGCCAGCAGTTACCACGCGGGGGTTGGGGAGACCCAGTACTTC.

The CDR3 is CASSPRPTGGLTSTDTQYF. The CDR3 DNA reads as TGTGCCAGCAGCCCCCGTCCTACAGGGGGCCTTACTAGCACAGATACGCAGTATTTT. This chain uses TRBV11-1 with TRBJ2-3, with 9 bases identical to TRBD1. The CDR3 runs 19 residues. From germline, CDR1 is SGHAT and CDR2 FQDESV (reference sequence). V trimming: 5 bases; J trimming: 0 bases; junction bases outside the gene matches: 15.

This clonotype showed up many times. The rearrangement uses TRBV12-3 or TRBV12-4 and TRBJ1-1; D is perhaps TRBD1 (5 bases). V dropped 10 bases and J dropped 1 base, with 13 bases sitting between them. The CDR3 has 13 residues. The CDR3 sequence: CANAGGWNTEAFF. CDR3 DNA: TGTGCCAACGCCGGGGGTTGGAACACTGAAGCTTTCTTT.

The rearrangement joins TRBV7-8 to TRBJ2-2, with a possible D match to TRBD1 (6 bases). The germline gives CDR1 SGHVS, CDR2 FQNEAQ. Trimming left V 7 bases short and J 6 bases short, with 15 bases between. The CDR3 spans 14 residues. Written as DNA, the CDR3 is TGTGCCAGCACCCTTCTCACAGGGCCCGGGGAGCTGTTTTTT. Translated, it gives CASTLLTGPGELFF.

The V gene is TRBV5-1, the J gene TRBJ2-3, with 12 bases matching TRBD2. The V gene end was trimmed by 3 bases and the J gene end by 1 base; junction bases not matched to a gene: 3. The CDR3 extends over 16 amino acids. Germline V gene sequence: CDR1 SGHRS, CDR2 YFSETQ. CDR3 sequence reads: CASSSRLAGGTDTQYF. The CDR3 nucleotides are TGCGCCAGCAGCTCTAGACTAGCGGGAGGCACAGATACGCAGTATTTT.